The rows below give T cell receptor beta chains drawn from one sample of a study of CD8 T cells in Susac syndrome. MiXCR, run by TCRdb on the immunoSEQ multiplex PCR reads, gives a single entry per CDR3 protein. The sample includes 200,000 or so distinct CDR3 sequences, 90% to 95% seen only once; the top ten take roughly 0.094%. The sample taken for sequencing was CD4+ T cells from PBMCs. The receptors were gathered from a human donor with multiple sclerosis. Both conserved end residues are part of each CDR3. D genes are given only for firm matches. Size is stated for part of the rows, as once, few or many counts, or as a class when the clone is expanded.

D gene,J gene,clone size,V gene,CDR3 DNA,CDR3 protein
NA,TRBJ2-7,NA,TRBV7-9,TGTGCCAGCAGCTTAGTCGGCAGGAACTACGAGCAGTACTTC,CASSLVGRNYEQYF
NA,TRBJ2-1,NA,TRBV27,TGTGCCAGCAGTCCGCTCGGGACCGCGGCGAATGAGCAGTTCTTC,CASSPLGTAANEQFF
NA,TRBJ2-7,NA,TRBV5-1,TGCGCCAGCAGCTTGGGCAGAAACTTCGCCTACGAGCAGTACTTC,CASSLGRNFAYEQYF
NA,TRBJ1-2,NA,TRBV20-1,TGCAGTGCTAGAGTAGCTACTGAGGATGGCTACACCTTC,CSARVATEDGYTF
NA,TRBJ1-1,NA,TRBV7-6,TGTGCCAGCAGCTTGATGCAGGGAGGGAACACTGAAGCTTTCTTT,CASSLMQGGNTEAFF
NA,TRBJ2-4,NA,TRBV5-4,TGTGCCAGCAGCGATCCCTTTGGACGGATTCAGTACTTC,CASSDPFGRIQYF
TRBD1,TRBJ2-7,NA,TRBV6-5,TGTGCCAGCGGCGACAGGGGTTTCCACGAGCAGTACTTC,CASGDRGFHEQYF
NA,TRBJ2-5,few,TRBV3-1,TGTGCCAGCAGCCGAGGTCCAGGGGAGACCCAGTACTTC,CASSRGPGETQYF
TRBD2,TRBJ2-1,NA,TRBV11-1,TGTGCCAGCAGCTTAGGCCGAGGACTAGCGGGGAAAAGCTCCTACAATGAGCAGTTCTTC,CASSLGRGLAGKSSYNEQFF
TRBD1,TRBJ1-5,NA,TRBV24-1,TGTGCCACCAGTGACCATGACAGGGCCCAGCATTTT,CATSDHDRAQHF
TRBD2,TRBJ2-1,NA,TRBV11-3,TGTGCCAGCAGCCTAAGGACTAGCGGAGGTGAGCAGTTCTTC,CASSLRTSGGEQFF
NA,TRBJ2-7,NA,TRBV24-1,TGTGCCACCAGTGATTTCGCCAGGGAAGTGGTCGAGCAGTACTTC,CATSDFAREVVEQYF
NA,TRBJ1-5,few,TRBV19,TGTGCCACCAGTGGTGGCTATAGCAATCAGCCCCAGCATTTT,CATSGGYSNQPQHF
TRBD2,TRBJ2-5,NA,TRBV3-1,TGTGCCAGCAGCCTCGGACTAGCGGGGACCCAAGAGACCCAGTACTTC,CASSLGLAGTQETQYF
NA,TRBJ2-7,NA,TRBV4-2,TGTGCCAGCAGCCCCAGAGCGAGCTCCTACGAGCAGTACTTC,CASSPRASSYEQYF
NA,TRBJ2-3,NA,TRBV23-1,TGCGCCAGCAGCCACAATATGAGATTGCAGTATTTT,CASSHNMRLQYF
NA,TRBJ2-1,NA,TRBV7-3,TGTGCCAGCAGCTTAGGAGAGCTGTACGGGATGAATGAGCAGTTCTTC,CASSLGELYGMNEQFF
NA,TRBJ2-5,NA,TRBV5-6,TGTGCCAGCAGCTGGGAAAGGATACGGACCCAGTACTTC,CASSWERIRTQYF
NA,TRBJ2-3,NA,TRBV5-1,TGCGCCAGCAGCTTCCGGGACCCCGCAGATACGCAGTATTTT,CASSFRDPADTQYF
NA,TRBJ2-1,NA,TRBV19,TGTGCCAGTAGCTCTGCCTACAATGAGCAGTTCTTC,CASSSAYNEQFF
TRBD2,TRBJ2-7,NA,TRBV19,TGTGCCAGTAGGGGACCGGGACTAGCGGGATACGAGCAGTACTTC,CASRGPGLAGYEQYF
TRBD1,TRBJ2-5,NA,TRBV15,TGTGCCACCAGCAAACGACAGGGTTGGGAAGAGACCCAGTACTTC,CATSKRQGWEETQYF
NA,TRBJ2-5,NA,TRBV19,TGTGCCAGTGGAGTAGCGGATCAAGAGACCCAGTACTTC,CASGVADQETQYF
NA,TRBJ2-7,once,TRBV4-2,TGTGCCAGCAGCCAGGTTCTTTCCTACGAGCAGTACTTC,CASSQVLSYEQYF
TRBD1,TRBJ1-4,NA,TRBV15,TGTGCCACCAGCGAGGACAGGGGAAGTGAAAAACTGTTTTTT,CATSEDRGSEKLFF
NA,TRBJ2-5,once,TRBV19,TGTGCCAGTAGTATCCACGGGATACAAGAGACCCAGTACTTC,CASSIHGIQETQYF
NA,TRBJ2-7,NA,TRBV23-1,TGCGCCAGCAGTCAATCGGGGGCGCGGATCTACGAGCAGTACTTC,CASSQSGARIYEQYF
NA,TRBJ2-3,NA,TRBV9,TGTGCCAGCAGCGTAGCAAGGGACCACACAGATACGCAGTATTTT,CASSVARDHTDTQYF
NA,TRBJ2-7,NA,TRBV18,TGTGCCAGCTCAGGAAGTCGCGAGCAGTACTTC,CASSGSREQYF
TRBD1,TRBJ1-4,once,TRBV20-1,TGCAGTGCCAGAGTGGGACAGGGGCGAGAAAAACTGTTTTTT,CSARVGQGREKLFF
TRBD2,TRBJ2-1,NA,TRBV24-1,TGTGCCACCAGTGCCCCACTAGCGGGAGGTTCAAATGAGCAGTTCTTC,CATSAPLAGGSNEQFF
NA,TRBJ1-5,NA,TRBV20-1,TGCAGTGCTAGAGATCGGGTGGGGAATCAGCCCCAGCATTTT,CSARDRVGNQPQHF
NA,TRBJ2-3,NA,TRBV29-1,TGCAGCGTTGAAAGGTGGCAGGGCACAGATACGCAGTATTTT,CSVERWQGTDTQYF
NA,TRBJ2-7,NA,TRBV12-3/TRBV12-4,TGTGCCAGCAGTTTGACAGATTCCCCCTACGGCGAGCAGTACTTC,CASSLTDSPYGEQYF
NA,TRBJ2-1,NA,TRBV9,TGTGCCAGCAGCCTTACCCCTTTGGGTGAGCAGTTCTTC,CASSLTPLGEQFF
NA,TRBJ2-7,NA,TRBV6-2/TRBV6-3,TGTGCCAGCAGTTACGCTCTAGGCGCGGGGGCCTCCTACGAGCAGTACTTC,CASSYALGAGASYEQYF
NA,TRBJ1-5,NA,TRBV2,TGTGCCAGCACCCTGGGGAGGGATCAGCCCCAGCATTTT,CASTLGRDQPQHF
NA,TRBJ2-4,NA,TRBV3-1,TGTGCCAGCAGCCCCTCTCTAGCAAACATTCAGTACTTC,CASSPSLANIQYF
NA,TRBJ2-1,NA,TRBV1,TGCACCAGCAGCCAAGGTCGAAGGGGGAGCTCCAATGAGCAGTTCTTC,CTSSQGRRGSSNEQFF
TRBD1,TRBJ2-2,NA,TRBV5-1,TGCGCCAGCAGCACATTTGGACAGGCCACCGGGGAGCTGTTTTTT,CASSTFGQATGELFF
TRBD2,TRBJ2-7,NA,TRBV7-9,TGTGCCAGCAGCTTGATGGGACTACAATACGAGCAGTACTTC,CASSLMGLQYEQYF
NA,TRBJ2-1,NA,TRBV18,TGTGCCAGCTCACTAACGACCCTGACAGGAGAGCAGTTCTTC,CASSLTTLTGEQFF
NA,TRBJ2-7,NA,TRBV29-1,TGCAGCGCTGCGGAAGACTACGAGCAGTACTTC,CSAAEDYEQYF
NA,TRBJ2-4,NA,TRBV7-2,TGTGCCAGCAGCCCCGGTGCGGGGCATCAGTACTTC,CASSPGAGHQYF
NA,TRBJ2-3,NA,TRBV3-1,TGTGCCAGCAGCCAGGGGGTGCTAGCCACAGATACGCAGTATTTT,CASSQGVLATDTQYF
NA,TRBJ2-3,NA,TRBV5-4,TGTGCCAGCAGCGGCCGCTACGACAGGAGCCCAGATACGCAGTATTTT,CASSGRYDRSPDTQYF